The 7 T cell receptor beta chains given below trace back to one sample, sequenced in a study of blood T cell repertoires in COVID-19. Some clones are missing from TCRdb's copy, which holds only in-frame ones; the method was immunoSEQ multiplex PCR. The sample yields roughly 310,000 clones, over 75% seen once. Sequencing used peripheral blood. The receptors were sampled from a woman aged 50 to 60 with active or convalescent COVID-19.

In DNA, the CDR3 is TGTGCCAGCAGCTCGACTAGTAGTAGGCAGTTCTTC. Translation: CASSSTSSRQFF. The chain has TRBV7-2 and TRBJ2-1, with a possible D match to TRBD2 (6 bases). There are 12 residues in the CDR3. The germline gives CDR1 SGHTA, CDR2 FQGNSA. Trimming took 4 bases from V and 12 from J, leaving 13 bases between them.

This chain joins TRBV6-1 and TRBJ1-5; no definite D call. The V and J ends lost 3 bases and 4 bases respectively, with 13 bases between them. The germline V gene encodes CDR1 MNHNS and CDR2 SASEGT. There are 15 residues in the CDR3. This CDR3 is CASSDSGYGNQPQHF. The CDR3 DNA sequence: TGTGCCAGCAGTGATTCGGGATATGGAAATCAGCCCCAGCATTTT.

The V call is TRBV6-2 or TRBV6-3, the J call TRBJ2-7, with D tentatively TRBD1 (7 bases). The V gene's germline CDR1 is MNHEY and CDR2 SVGEGT. V was cut by 0 bases and J by 3 bases, with 18 bases left in between. This CDR3 is 17 amino acids long. The CDR3 loop reads CASSYSPGGKGFYEQYF. CDR3 DNA sequence: TGTGCCAGCAGTTACTCGCCAGGGGGGAAGGGGTTCTACGAGCAGTACTTC.

The chain joins TRBV11-1 to TRBJ2-1; 7 bases align to TRBD2. Trimming at V came to 5 bases and at J to 0 bases, leaving 7 bases not matched to a gene. From germline, CDR1 is SGHAT and CDR2 FQDESV (reference sequence). The CDR3 runs 16 residues. The CDR3 coding sequence is TGTGCCAGCAGCCTCTCTAGCGGAGGCTCCTACAATGAGCAGTTCTTC. Its protein is CASSLSSGGSYNEQFF.

The V call is TRBV6-5, the J call TRBJ2-5, with 11 bases matching TRBD2. Germline V CDR1 and CDR2: MNHEY, SVGAGI. The V and J ends lost 5 bases and 5 bases, in that order; junction bases with no gene match: 7. This CDR3 has 15 residues. CDR3 amino acids: CASSPLAGGGETQYF. The CDR3, as DNA: TGTGCCAGCAGTCCCCTAGCGGGAGGAGGGGAGACCCAGTACTTC.

Only one count was recorded for this clone. The rearrangement links TRBV19 to TRBJ1-2, with D possibly being TRBD1 (6 bases). The V gene's germline CDR1 is LNHDA and CDR2 SQIVND (reference sequence). V lost 5 bases to trimming and J lost 0 bases, with 19 bases between them. The CDR3 length is 17 residues. The CDR3 DNA follows: TGTGCCAGTAGTGAAGCGGCGAAGACAGGAGCTAACTATGGCTACACCTTC. It is translated as CASSEAAKTGANYGYTF.

This chain uses TRBV4-1 with TRBJ1-4, with D tentatively TRBD1 (5 bases). The V end lost 3 bases, the J end lost 4 bases, and 9 bases lay between the germline ends. This CDR3 has 14 residues. Germline CDR1 reads MGHRA; CDR2 reads YSYEKL. DNA for the CDR3: TGCGCCAGCAGCCACACAGGAATTAATGAAAAACTGTTTTTT. This translates into CASSHTGINEKLFF.